The clone carrying this TCR beta chain was seen more than once but under ten times. Its specificity is not known. CDR1 and CDR2 from the germline V gene are LNHDA and SQIVND (reference sequence). The CDR3 totals 16 residues. V lost 2 bases to trimming and J lost 0 bases, with 13 bases between them. The sample comes from a study of T cells in Graves' hyperthyroidism and ophthalmopathy. Findings and caveats of the study: Among thyroid clonotypes expanded above 0.001, most also appeared in blood. From stable hyperthyroidism, ophthalmopathy was separated by a 13 V-J model.

There were TCR beta CDR3 regions amplified from RNA transcripts. HTBI primers drove first-round RT-PCR of the TCR CDR3. TCRdb independently ran MiXCR on the multiplex PCR reads; one entry per CDR3 protein. The sample lists about 720,000 distinct CDR3 sequences, 18% occurring once. Diagnoses were made from clinical symptoms, serum measures (thyroxine and TRAb), thyroid ultrasound and orbital computed tomography. The sequenced sample was blood. The chain recombines TRBV19 with TRBJ1-1, with D perhaps matching TRBD1 (5 bases). The source is a woman in her fifties or sixties with Graves' hyperthyroidism that later progressed to Graves' ophthalmopathy. CDR3 nucleotide sequence: TGTGCCAGTAGTATAACGGGGCAGGTCATGAACACTGAAGCTTTCTTT. It yields the protein CASSITGQVMNTEAFF.